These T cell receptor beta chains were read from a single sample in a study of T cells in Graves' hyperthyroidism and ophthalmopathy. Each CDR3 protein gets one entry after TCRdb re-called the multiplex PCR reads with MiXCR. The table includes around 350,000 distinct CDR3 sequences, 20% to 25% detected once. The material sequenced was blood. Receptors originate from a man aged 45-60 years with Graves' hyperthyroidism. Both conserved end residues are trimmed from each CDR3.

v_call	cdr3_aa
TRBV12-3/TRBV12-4	ASSLEATGGRGHTDTQY
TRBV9	ASSVEQGLGGTNTEAF
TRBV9	ASSPFLQDTQY
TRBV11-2	ASSSPKYRGRETQY
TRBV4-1	ASSPLVQAGQETQY
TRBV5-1	ASSLDGFTDTQY
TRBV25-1	ASTKTGPMNTEAF
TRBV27	ASSRQGLDYGYT
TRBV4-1	ASSKGSAEETQF
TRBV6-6	ASSYSGQPEQY
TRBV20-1	SARGLAGIVEDEQF
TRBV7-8	ASSLEGRERYEQY
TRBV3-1	ASSHLGATNTEAF
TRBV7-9	ASSPTEGTGRIARLKLF
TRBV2	ASRLAGDSPLH
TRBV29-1	SVEDGNTGELF
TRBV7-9	ASSPGTGGRAF
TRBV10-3	AISESMMAARNEQY
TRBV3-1	ASSRGARDSPLH
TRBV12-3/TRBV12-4	ASSLGSTAWEQY
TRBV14	ASSQNAGRNGYT
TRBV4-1	ASSQDKGQGMETQY
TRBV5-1	ASSLALAGGSDEQF
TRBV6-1	ASSEVLAGMGTGELF
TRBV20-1	SAGGGSSYEQY
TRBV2	ASTVHREHYEQY
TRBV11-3	ASSLAPLTEAF
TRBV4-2	ASSPGTGGFYGYT
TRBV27	ASSFGQGANGQY
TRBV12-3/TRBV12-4	ASSLGQGAREAF
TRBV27	ASSFGNTEAF
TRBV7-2	ASRGTSGKYNEQF